The table lists the clone carrying this T cell receptor beta chain with a few counts. Its matching antigen is unknown. The data belong to a study of T cell responses to AZD1222 COVID-19 vaccine. Pooling was applied to second doses at about 4 or about 12 weeks. There are 14 residues in the CDR3. The germline gives CDR1 SEHNR, CDR2 FQNEAQ (reference sequence). Trimming took 5 bases from V and 0 from J, leaving 11 bases between them. Clones were read by immunoSEQ multiplex PCR, and TCRdb kept only the in-frame ones, dropping some. The table has roughly 120,000 clones, around 92% seen once. Study-level findings and limits: The sample set comprised mostly white British donors with more females, and clonal diversity was possibly underestimated. Seropositive AZD1222 recipients at baseline numbered only five to seven.

The specimen comprised peripheral blood, sampled 28 days after the second AZD1222 dose. The chain carries TRBV7-9 and TRBJ2-7; D possibly matches TRBD1 or TRBD2 (5 bases each). The receptor was isolated from an adult who received the AZD1222 COVID-19 vaccine. CDR3 coding DNA: TGTGCCAGCAGCCGGGACGGTAACTCCTACGAGCAGTACTTC. This encodes CASSRDGNSYEQYF. Together with reference TRBV7-9 and TRBJ2-7, the CDR3 gives the full variable domain: DTGVSQNPRHKITKRGQNVTFRCDPISEHNRLYWYRQTLGQGPEFLTYFQNEAQLEKSRLLSDRFSAERPKGSFSTLEIQRTEQGDSAMYLCASSRDGNSYEQYFGPGTRLTVT.